Described below is a single T cell receptor (beta chain) sequence and its context. This clone's antigen is unknown. One base away lies a much larger clone, so this may be a sequencing read error. This record comes from a study of metastatic and nonmetastatic thyroid tumors (TCRdb year 2020). With respect to the entire study: For patients with malignant and with benign thyroid disease, the researchers compared repertoires between peripheral blood samples and tumor or nodule tissue samples. What the research found in general, with its limitations: In both blood and tumor samples, malignant tumors were reported to have significantly higher TCR beta diversity than benign nodules.

Trimming takes 1 base from V and 3 bases from J, and the germline ends sit 16 bases apart. The CDR3 goes from the cysteine to the phenylalanine over 17 residues. Of the read, only the CDR3 DNA is kept; its 51 bases are in frame from base 1. As encoded in the germline V gene, CDR1 is MGHRA while CDR2 is YSYEKL. Preparation of the library involved PCR. Sequencing was carried out with an Illumina HiSeq 4000. The TCR beta-chain CDR3 region of each patient was profiled by high-throughput sequencing. In the paper's pipeline: CDR3 differences across clinicopathological groups were used to build a classifier for discriminating distant-metastatic papillary thyroid cancer patients. To measure repertoire diversity the researchers used the Shannon index, while the Morisita-Horn index served to gauge how similar the tumor and blood repertoires were. Through fastp at Q25 and MiXCR, TCRdb rebuilt clones from the public reads, retaining in-frame beta chains. It is TCRdb's table, rather than the study itself, that gives the V and J calls and clone size. The sample table contains 60,000 or so clones; only one count was recorded for just over 4% of them. 20% to 25% of the sample is taken by the ten largest.

Before undergoing thyroid surgery, none of the patients had been given any kind of treatment. Patient clinical samples collected from about 2011 to 2019 were retrospectively analysed using T-cell receptor beta sequencing. The receptor chain draws on TRBV4-1 and TRBJ2-1; tentative D gene TRBD2, with 5 bases matching. Sequenced: blood. The receptor's source is a female donor with papillary thyroid cancer or a benign thyroid nodule (not recorded which). Some clones in this sample may be carry-over from other donors' samples. The CDR3 region reads CASSQGIWSGFYNEQFF. The DNA reads TGCGCCAGCAGCCAAGGGATATGGAGCGGCTTCTACAATGAGCAGTTCTTC.